This T cell receptor beta chain was identified during a study of post-analysis software for immune sequencing data. Each TCR beta cDNA library carried unique molecular identifiers. The T cell input of about 0.85 to 10 million gave hundreds of thousands of cDNA molecules. From the PCR reads, TCRdb called clonotypes with MiXCR, one entry per CDR3 protein. The sample includes 740,000 or so distinct CDR3 sequences, around 50% of them seen just once. This receptor was taken from a girl aged 10-17 years with multiple sclerosis. Sample: blood.

The CDR3 nucleotides are TGCAGTGCTAGAGACCTTGGGAGGGGGCAGGTAGGAGATACGCAGTATTTT. It specifies CSARDLGRGQVGDTQYF. The chain has TRBV20-1 and TRBJ2-3; D may match TRBD1 or TRBD2 (7 bases each). The length of the CDR3 is 17 residues. Germline loops: CDR1 DFQATT, CDR2 SNEGSKA (reference sequence). V lost 0 bases, J lost 5 bases, and 21 bases lay in between.